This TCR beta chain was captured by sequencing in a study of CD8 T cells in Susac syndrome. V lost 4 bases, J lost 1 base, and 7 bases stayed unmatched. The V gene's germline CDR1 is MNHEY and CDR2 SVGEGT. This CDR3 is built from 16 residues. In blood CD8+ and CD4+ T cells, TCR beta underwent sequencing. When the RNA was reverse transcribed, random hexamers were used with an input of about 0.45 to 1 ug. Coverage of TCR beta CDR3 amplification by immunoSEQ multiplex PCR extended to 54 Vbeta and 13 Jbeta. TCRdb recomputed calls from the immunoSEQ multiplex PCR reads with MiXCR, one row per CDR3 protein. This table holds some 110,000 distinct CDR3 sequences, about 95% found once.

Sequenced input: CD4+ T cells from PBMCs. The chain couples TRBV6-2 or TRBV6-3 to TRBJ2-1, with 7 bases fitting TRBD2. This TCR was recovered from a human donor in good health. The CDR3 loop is CASSLLSGPSYNEQFF. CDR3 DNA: TGTGCCAGCAGTTTGCTTAGCGGGCCTTCCTACAATGAGCAGTTCTTC.